These 27 T cell receptor beta chains came from one sample sequenced in a study of shared clonotypes between healthy human individuals (dated by TCRdb to 2020 to 2021). Library preparation was by the immunoSEQ multiplex PCR assay. Not all clones reach the TCRdb copy of this immuneACCESS table, which keeps in-frame sequences only. Checked studies attribute under half of the gap to unresolved V genes and leave the rest unexplained. This sample is represented by millions of clones; about 92% of them were singletons. Under 0.15% of the sample rests with the top ten. The sequencing sample was made of naive CD4+ T cells sorted from blood. According to the study, the label for this sample's cell subset or site signals: CD45RA+ positively selected. The receptors originated from a man aged 18 to 30 in good health.

Concerning this clone itself: This specimen includes other DNA sequences encoding the same CDR3. This sequence joins TRBV5-1 and TRBJ1-6; no reliable D call. The CDR3 runs 16 residues. Germline assignment: CDR1 SGHRS and CDR2 YFSETQ. V was clipped by 0 bases and J by 0 bases, with 7 bases between them. CDR3 sequence (DNA): TGCGCCAGCAGCTTGGCTTCGTCCTCCTATAATTCACCCCTCCACTTT. This gives the protein CASSLASSSYNSPLHF.

The chain uses TRBV18 and TRBJ2-7, with D possibly being TRBD2 (6 bases). V was pared by 4 bases and J by 5 bases, with 21 bases between. The V gene's germline CDR1 is KGHSH and CDR2 LQKENI. This CDR3 contains 16 residues. CDR3 nucleotides: TGTGCCAGCTCACTACAAAAAAACCGGGGGAAGGACGAGCAGTACTTC. Protein sequence: CASSLQKNRGKDEQYF.

The gene calls are TRBV6-6 and TRBJ1-1; TRBD1 matches at 8 bases. The V and J ends lost 6 bases and 4 bases, in that order; junction bases with no gene match: 4. Germline CDR1 MNHNY, CDR2 SVGAGI (reference sequence). CDR3 length: 13 residues. CDR3 DNA: TGTGCCAGCAGGGACAGGGATGGCACTGAAGCTTTCTTT. Its protein is CASRDRDGTEAFF.

The chain has TRBV11-2 and TRBJ2-3; 7 nucleotides align to TRBD2. V gave up 6 bases and J gave up 0 bases; unmatched junction bases: 6. CDR3 length equals 15 residues. CDR1 and CDR2 from the germline V gene are SGHAT and FQNNGV. The CDR3 nucleotides are TGTGCCAGCAGTGGGCTAGCGGAAAGCACAGATACGCAGTATTTT. Protein: CASSGLAESTDTQYF. The whole variable domain, remainder taken from reference TRBV11-2 and TRBJ2-3, is EAGVAQSPRYKIIEKRQSVAFWCNPISGHATLYWYQQILGQGPKLLIQFQNNGVVDDSQLPKDRFSAERLKGVDSTLKIQPAKLEDSAVYLCASSGLAESTDTQYFGPGTRLTVL.

This clone has more than one count but fewer than ten. The chain links TRBV7-9 to TRBJ1-6, with D unclear. The CDR3 contains 15 residues. Germline lookup yields CDR1 SEHNR and CDR2 FQNEAQ (reference sequence). V lost 5 bases and J 6 bases, leaving 14 bases between the germline ends. CDR3 region: CASSRDTGGNSPLHF. DNA of the CDR3: TGTGCCAGCAGCCGTGACACCGGCGGTAATTCACCCCTCCACTTT.

The chain combines TRBV28 with TRBJ2-2, with D possibly being TRBD1 or TRBD2 (5 bases each). This CDR3 has 15 residues. Germline-derived CDR1 and CDR2 are MDHEN and SYDVKM. The ends were cut back, 6 bases at V and 6 bases at J, with 17 bases in the middle. The CDR3 coding sequence is TGTGCCAGCAGCTCACGGGGCCGGGCGGCCGGGGAGCTGTTTTTT. Translated, it gives CASSSRGRAAGELFF.

This chain connects TRBV6-5 to TRBJ2-3, with D unclear. Germline CDR1 MNHEY, CDR2 SVGAGI. The CDR3 length is 13 residues. V was cut by 7 bases and J by 7 bases, with 15 bases left in between. The CDR3 sequence: CASKARTGYTQYF. The DNA for the CDR3 is TGTGCCAGCAAAGCACGGACGGGTTATACGCAGTATTTT.

The table lists this clone with a few counts. The chain has TRBV10-1 and TRBJ2-2; D is unclear. The V end was cut by 2 bases, the J end by 1 base, with 2 bases between. Germline CDR1 and CDR2: WNHNN and SYGVQD (reference sequence). CDR3 size: 13 residues. CDR3 coding DNA: TGCGCCAGCAGTGAGGGGAACACCGGGGAGCTGTTTTTT. Translating gives CASSEGNTGELFF.

This clone was observed once. The CDR3 sequence is CAISTGRGYTF. The CDR3 region has the DNA TGTGCCATCTCGACAGGCAGAGGCTACACCTTC. The chain links TRBV10-3 to TRBJ1-2; tentative D call: TRBD1 (6 bases). This CDR3 comprises 11 residues. With 8 bases removed from V and 8 bases from J, the gap between germline ends came to 12 bases. Germline V CDR1 and CDR2: ENHRY, SYGVKD.

The rearrangement joins TRBV25-1 to TRBJ2-5; D possibly matches TRBD1 or TRBD2 (5 bases each). V shed 6 bases and J shed 4 bases, with 18 bases lying between them. The CDR3 loop spans 15 amino acids. Germline CDR1 MGHDK, CDR2 SYGVNS. The CDR3 sequence is CASRGIGTVLETQYF. CDR3 nucleotide sequence: TGTGCCAGCAGAGGAATCGGGACGGTTTTAGAGACCCAGTACTTC.

This chain connects TRBV5-1 to TRBJ2-7, with TRBD1 matching over 7 bases. The germline CDR1 and CDR2 sequences are SGHRS and YFSETQ. The CDR3 loop spans 16 amino acids. V lost 3 bases and J lost 5; bases outside the gene matches: 14. The CDR3 is CASSSTSQGGMNEQYF. CDR3 sequence (DNA): TGCGCCAGCAGCTCGACCTCGCAAGGGGGCATGAACGAGCAGTACTTC.

The genes are TRBV7-2 and TRBJ2-3; 7 positions match TRBD1. From germline, CDR1 is SGHTA and CDR2 FQGNSA. This CDR3 is 15 amino acids long. J was trimmed by 2 bases and V by 8 bases; bases with no gene match: 10. The CDR3, as DNA: TGTGCCAGCGCAGACAGGGACACCCTCACAGATACGCAGTATTTT. It encodes CASADRDTLTDTQYF.

Here the CDR3 reads CASSVFPGQNNSPLHF. In nucleotides, the CDR3 is TGTGCCAGCAGCGTATTTCCGGGACAGAATAATTCACCCCTCCACTTT. The chain links TRBV9 to TRBJ1-6; 7 nucleotides line up with TRBD1. Germline-derived CDR1 and CDR2 are SGDLS and YYNGEE. The CDR3 consists of 16 residues. V shed 1 base, J shed 5 bases, and the junction held 6 bases outside the gene matches.

To note about this clone: At the DNA level, this CDR3 is encoded by other sequences in the same sample as well. This rearrangement joins TRBV18 to TRBJ1-4; 9 nucleotides agree with TRBD1. The CDR3 is made up of 15 amino acids. Germline CDR1 and CDR2: KGHSH and LQKENI. Germline trimming cut 6 bases from V and 7 bases from J; bases unmatched to any gene: 9. The CDR3 here is CASSPPGQGREKLFF. CDR3 DNA: TGTGCCAGCTCCCCTCCGGGACAGGGTCGTGAAAAACTGTTTTTT.

This chain's CDR3 is CASSLGLGAVKSPYEQYF. The CDR3 DNA is TGTGCCAGCAGCTTAGGTCTCGGAGCAGTCAAGTCCCCTTACGAGCAGTACTTC. V usage is TRBV7-9 and J usage is TRBJ2-7; D unresolved. From germline, CDR1 is SEHNR and CDR2 FQNEAQ (reference sequence). CDR3 size: 18 residues. Trimming cost V 1 base and J 4 bases, with 23 bases left between them.

The V call is TRBV20-1, the J call TRBJ2-7; D is ambiguous. CDR1 and CDR2 (germline): DFQATT, SNEGSKA (reference sequence). The CDR3 totals 11 residues. V shed 6 bases and J shed 6 bases, with 12 bases lying between them. CDR3 sequence: CSALPSREQYF. The CDR3 coding sequence is TGCAGTGCCTTACCGAGCCGCGAGCAGTACTTC.

This rearrangement joins TRBV7-9 to TRBJ1-5; possibly TRBD1 for D (5 bases). Germline V gene data show CDR1 as SEHNR and CDR2 as FQNEAQ (reference sequence). The CDR3 totals 14 residues. Trimming cost V 3 bases and J 4 bases, with 10 bases left between them. CDR3 in DNA: TGTGCCAGCAGCTTCACGGAGGGGAATCAGCCCCAGCATTTT. It translates to CASSFTEGNQPQHF. Full variable domain (outside the CDR3, taken from reference TRBV7-9 and TRBJ1-5): DTGVSQNPRHKITKRGQNVTFRCDPISEHNRLYWYRQTLGQGPEFLTYFQNEAQLEKSRLLSDRFSAERPKGSFSTLEIQRTEQGDSAMYLCASSFTEGNQPQHFGDGTRLSIL.

Concerning this clone itself: The identical CDR3 is also encoded by other nucleotide sequences in the sample. This chain connects TRBV10-3 to TRBJ1-1; the D is unclear. The CDR3 sequence is 13 residues long. In germline, CDR1 is ENHRY, CDR2 SYGVKD. V lost 0 bases and J lost 2, with 4 bases in between. CDR3 nucleotide sequence: TGTGCCATCAGTGAGTCGCCCAACACTGAAGCTTTCTTT. It codes for CAISESPNTEAFF.

The chain is built from TRBV14 and TRBJ2-5; the D gene is possibly TRBD1 (5 bases). Germline CDR1 reads SGHDN; CDR2 reads FVKESK. The CDR3 length is 14 residues. The V gene lost 4 bases and the J gene lost 7 bases, with 16 bases spanning the gap. The CDR3 region has the DNA TGTGCCAGCAGCCTGGACACAAAGCCCTGGACCCAGTACTTC. This translates into CASSLDTKPWTQYF. Drawing the rest from reference TRBV14 and TRBJ2-5, the complete variable domain is EAGVTQFPSHSVIEKGQTVTLRCDPISGHDNLYWYRRVMGKEIKFLLHFVKESKQDESGMPNNRFLAERTGGTYSTLKVQPAELEDSGVYFCASSLDTKPWTQYFGPGTRLLVL.

V and J are TRBV11-2 and TRBJ2-3; TRBD2 agrees at 7 bases. CDR3 length equals 15 residues. Germline CDR1 reads SGHAT; CDR2 reads FQNNGV. V shed 3 bases, J shed 4 bases, and the junction held 7 bases outside the gene matches. As DNA, the CDR3 is TGTGCCAGCAGCTTCAACAGCGGGGCGGCAGATACGCAGTATTTT. Translated, it gives CASSFNSGAADTQYF.

This sequence joins TRBV7-9 and TRBJ2-3; 11 positions agree with TRBD2. With V trimmed by 5 bases and J by 2 bases, 12 bases remained unmatched. This CDR3 is built from 18 residues. Germline CDR1 is SEHNR and CDR2 is FQNEAQ (reference sequence). The CDR3: CASSVGLAGGIYTDTQYF. The CDR3, as DNA: TGTGCCAGCAGCGTCGGATTAGCGGGAGGGATTTACACAGATACGCAGTATTTT.

The gene calls are TRBV30 and TRBJ1-1; D remains unclear. The germline V gene has CDR1 GTSNPN and CDR2 SVGIG (reference sequence). This CDR3 has 16 amino acids. V lost 2 bases, J lost 6 bases, and 22 bases lay in between. Here the CDR3 DNA reads TGTGCCTGGAGTACTCGGGCCTCGCAAATGAAGGCTGAAGCTTTCTTT. Translating it yields CAWSTRASQMKAEAFF.

CDR3 amino acids: CASSPWDGGTGELFF. The CDR3 region has the DNA TGTGCCAGCTCCCCCTGGGATGGGGGAACCGGGGAGCTGTTTTTT. The V call is TRBV18, the J call TRBJ2-2; D could derive from TRBD1 or TRBD2 (5 bases each). Germline CDR1 and CDR2: KGHSH and LQKENI. This CDR3 has 15 residues. V shed 6 bases and J shed 5 bases, with 16 bases lying between them.

The chain is built from TRBV11-2 and TRBJ2-4, with unresolved D. The CDR3 contains 11 residues. The V gene lost 5 bases and the J gene lost 5 bases, with 4 bases spanning the gap. Per the germline V gene, CDR1 is SGHAT and CDR2 is FQNNGV. Here the CDR3 reads CASSPQNIQYF. The CDR3 coding sequence is TGTGCCAGCAGCCCTCAAAACATTCAGTACTTC.

The chain uses TRBV7-2 and TRBJ2-1; the D is unclear. CDR3 length: 15 residues. V was trimmed by 1 base and J by 0 bases, leaving 7 bases between them. CDR1 is SGHTA and CDR2 is FQGNSA in the germline V gene. CDR3 sequence: CASSLDYSSYNEQFF. In DNA form, the CDR3 reads TGTGCCAGCAGCTTAGACTATAGCTCCTACAATGAGCAGTTCTTC.

The chain has TRBV15 and TRBJ2-5, with a weak D call TRBD1 (5 bases). Trimming stripped 1 base from V and 3 bases from J, with 9 bases between. Germline lookup yields CDR1 LNHNV and CDR2 YYDKDF (reference sequence). This CDR3 region has 14 residues. The CDR3 here is CATSRGGAKETQYF. The DNA for the CDR3 is TGTGCCACCAGCAGAGGGGGCGCAAAAGAGACCCAGTACTTC.

The chain has TRBV5-1 and TRBJ2-5; 9 nucleotides line up with TRBD1. The CDR3 contains 16 residues. Per germline, CDR1 SGHRS and CDR2 YFSETQ. Trimming took 1 base from V and 2 from J; bases not matched to a gene: 6. The CDR3 bases are TGCGCCAGCAGCTTGTCCCCGACAGGGGGACAAGAGACCCAGTACTTC. Amino acid sequence: CASSLSPTGGQETQYF.